Sequencing of this T cell receptor beta chain was carried out in a study of cytomegalovirus exposure and HLA in healthy donors. For this clone: Antigen unknown.

The CDR3 extends over 17 amino acids. Germline V gives CDR1 SGHKS, CDR2 YYEKEE (reference sequence). The ends were cut back, 1 base at V and 6 bases at J, with 22 bases in the middle. PCR used 60 Vbeta primers and 13 Jbeta primers. Profiled with immunoSEQ multiplex PCR; TCRdb holds only in-frame clones, not every one. The data contain some 120,000 clones, roughly four fifths of them singletons. Healthy donors of bone marrow made up the group. Whole-study findings and limits: Later on, a genetic analysis was performed. It linked a missense variant in DCLRE1C with V- and J-gene trimming of TCR beta.

V and J are TRBV5-5 and TRBJ1-2, with D tentatively TRBD1 (6 bases). The material sequenced was PBMCs. This TCR was sampled from a woman under 30 in good health and CMV-seronegative. The CDR3 DNA follows: TGTGCCAGCAGCTTGATGGGCGGGGGGGCGGAGGCGGATGGCTACACCTTC. Its translation is CASSLMGGGAEADGYTF.